Described below is a single T cell receptor (beta chain) sequence and its context. This sample stems from a study of blood T cell repertoires in COVID-19. Per the original methods: It was from reference gene primer amplification that nucleated cell counts were estimated. The method was immunoSEQ multiplex PCR; TCRdb's version includes in-frame clones alone and lacks a portion of them. V and J calls and clone size are given by that table; D and trimming were obtained from the DNA. The table shows about 230,000 clones, with around nine tenths occurring only once. The CDR3 extends over 11 amino acids. Germline V lookup: CDR1 SNHLY, CDR2 FYNNEI. Trimming cost V 8 bases and J 5 bases, with 6 bases left between them. Participants spanned ages about 18 to 100 years and resided in roughly 22 US areas. Researchers sorted participants into cohorts using their self-reported clinical history. Exposed participants came across a COVID-19 case within 2 weeks before study entry.

Sequenced sample: PBMCs or T cells enriched from blood (not recorded which). The sequence was collected from a woman aged 30 to 39 who had been exposed to COVID-19. V is TRBV2 and J is TRBJ2-2; D is ambiguous. CDR3 bases: TGTGCCAGCGTGAGAACCGGGGAGCTGTTTTTT. Residues: CASVRTGELFF. The whole variable domain, filled in from reference TRBV2 and TRBJ2-2, reads EPEVTQTPSHQVTQMGQEVILRCVPISNHLYFYWYRQILGQKVEFLVSFYNNEISEKSEIFDDQFSVERPDGSNFTLKIRSTKLEDSAMYFCASVRTGELFFGEGSRLTVL.